These 5 T cell receptor beta chains share one sample of origin, sequenced in a study of CD8+ T cells in alopecia areata. TCR sequencing used cDNA made by reverse transcription of extracted RNA. Profiling relied on immunoSEQ multiplex PCR, and the TCRdb table lists in-frame clones only, not all of them. The table lists over 150,000 clones, about 55% of them singletons, with under 14% in the top ten. This sample's treatment: oral pan-JAK inhibitor, 5-10 mg twice daily. Here the sequenced sample was CD8+ T cells sorted from blood, taken at week 24, from a patient treated with tofacitinib. All receptors come from a human donor with alopecia areata.

This clone was seen just once. The chain couples TRBV2 to TRBJ1-5; weak D call: TRBD1 (6 bases). Germline loops: CDR1 SNHLY, CDR2 FYNNEI. CDR3 length: 15 amino acids. The germline V and J ends were trimmed by 2 bases and 4 bases, with 12 bases remaining between them. The CDR3 spells CASSESGAGNQPQHF. In DNA, the CDR3 is TGTGCCAGCAGTGAATCAGGGGCAGGGAATCAGCCCCAGCATTTT.

The J gene is TRBJ2-6, the V gene TRBV30; D remains ambiguous. This CDR3 comprises 14 residues. V was pared by 4 bases and J by 9 bases, with 16 bases between. The germline V gene encodes CDR1 GTSNPN and CDR2 SVGIG (reference sequence). DNA for the CDR3: TGTGCCTGGATCGGGTCTGAGGTGGACAACGTCCTGACTTTC. Its protein product is CAWIGSEVDNVLTF.

This sequence joins TRBV15 and TRBJ2-5; D possibly uses TRBD1 or TRBD2 (6 bases each). V was shortened by 0 bases and J by 5 bases, with 13 bases between the two germline ends. Germline V gives CDR1 LNHNV, CDR2 YYDKDF (reference sequence). The CDR3 is 15 amino acids. The CDR3 sequence: CATSRDSEGGETQYF. DNA of the CDR3: TGTGCCACCAGCAGAGATTCTGAAGGGGGGGAGACCCAGTACTTC.

This sequence joins TRBV6-6 and TRBJ2-4; no definite D call. Germline V CDR1 and CDR2: MNHNY, SVGAGI (reference sequence). V lost 2 bases and J 6 bases, leaving 5 bases between the germline ends. The length of the CDR3 is 12 residues. The CDR3 region has the DNA TGTGCCAGCAGTTACGACGCAAACATTCAGTACTTC. The encoded protein is CASSYDANIQYF.

The CDR3: CASSYSRGLSYGYTF. The CDR3 coding sequence is TGTGCCAGCAGTTACTCCCGGGGCCTTTCCTATGGCTACACCTTC. The chain uses TRBV6-5 and TRBJ1-2; TRBD1 might be the D (5 bases). V gave up 0 bases and J gave up 4 bases, with 12 bases separating them. The CDR3 loop spans 15 amino acids. Germline V gene lookup returns CDR1 MNHEY and CDR2 SVGAGI.